Below are 5 T cell receptor beta chains sequenced from a single sample in a study of T-cell reconstitution after alpha-beta-depleted transplantation in children. Unique molecular identifiers tagged the TCRbeta library. One entry per CDR3 protein results from TCRdb running MiXCR on the PCR reads. The sample lists about 270,000 distinct CDR3 sequences, nearly 10% occurring once. The sequences come from PBMCs from the stem cell graft donor, collected from the stem cell graft. The receptors come from a human donor who donated a stem cell graft to a child with SCID.

The chain employs TRBV12-3 or TRBV12-4 and TRBJ2-1; the D gene is possibly TRBD1 (6 bases). CDR3 length: 15 amino acids. The ends were cut back, 6 bases at V and 5 bases at J, with 17 bases in the middle. The DNA for the CDR3 is TGTGCCAGCAGGGTCAGGGGATGGGGGAACAATGAGCAGTTCTTC. Translating it yields CASRVRGWGNNEQFF.

The chain recombines TRBV7-2 with TRBJ2-5, with 13 bases identical to TRBD2. The CDR3 runs 16 residues. V lost 3 bases to trimming and J lost 4 bases; unmatched junction nucleotides: 5. Germline CDR1 and CDR2: SGHTA and FQGNSA. CDR3 in DNA: TGTGCCAGCAGCTTGCCGGGACTAGCGGGGCGAGAGACCCAGTACTTC. Its translation is CASSLPGLAGRETQYF.

This clonotype was seen a few times. J is TRBJ2-3 and V is TRBV9; a possible D gene is TRBD2 (7 bases). The CDR3 consists of 17 residues. Trimming cost V 4 bases and J 3 bases, with 21 bases left between them. Germline-derived CDR1 and CDR2 are SGDLS and YYNGEE. The CDR3 sequence is CASSPRRGGGLTDTQYF. The DNA of the CDR3 is TGTGCCAGCAGCCCCCGGAGAGGGGGGGGCTTGACAGATACGCAGTATTTT.

The chain is built from TRBV5-1 and TRBJ2-4; 9 bases line up with TRBD1. The V and J ends lost 3 bases and 4 bases, in that order; junction bases with no gene match: 8. Per germline, CDR1 SGHRS and CDR2 YFSETQ. The CDR3 contains 16 residues. The CDR3 region has the DNA TGCGCCAGCAGCTACGGACAGGGGTCAGCAAAAAACATTCAGTACTTC. This translates into CASSYGQGSAKNIQYF.

A few counts support this clonotype. This chain uses TRBV28 with TRBJ2-7; D unresolved. Trimming removed 4 bases from V and 4 bases from J, with 20 bases in between. Looked up from germline, CDR1 is MDHEN and CDR2 is SYDVKM. This CDR3 is 16 amino acids long. The CDR3 region has the DNA TGTGCCAGCAGTTCCACCCCCAGTCTTGTAAATTACGAGCAGTACTTC. It codes for CASSSTPSLVNYEQYF.